These 9 T cell receptor beta chains came from one sample sequenced in a study of blood T cell repertoires in COVID-19. Method: immunoSEQ multiplex PCR; TCRdb's copy keeps in-frame clones and lacks some. The sample gives about 82,000 clones, about four fifths of which show up once; around 13% is in the top ten. The sequencing input was peripheral blood. Receptor source: a woman aged 40 to 50 with active or convalescent COVID-19.

This clone has a handful of counts. The chain carries TRBV23-1 and TRBJ1-1, with D possibly being TRBD1 (5 bases). TRBV23-1 belongs to the ORF category, with a function that is uncertain. V was shortened by 0 bases and J by 3 bases, with 11 bases between the two germline ends. The CDR3 extends over 15 amino acids. CDR3 loop: CASSQSLSRDTEAFF. The CDR3 DNA reads TGCGCCAGCAGTCAATCTCTGTCCAGGGACACTGAAGCTTTCTTT.

The CDR3 DNA is TGCGCCAGCAGCTTGGGGACAGGGGGCTCCTACAATGAGCAGTTCTTC. Translating gives CASSLGTGGSYNEQFF. V usage is TRBV5-1 and J usage is TRBJ2-1; 10 bases map to TRBD1. Germline CDR1 is SGHRS and CDR2 is YFSETQ. CDR3 length: 16 residues. Trimming removed 0 bases from V and 0 bases from J; junction bases left unmatched: 0. The full variable domain, in which reference TRBV5-1 and TRBJ2-1 provide the parts outside the CDR3, is KAGVTQTPRYLIKTRGQQVTLSCSPISGHRSVSWYQQTPGQGLQFLFEYFSETQRNKGNFPGRFSGRQFSNSRSEMNVSTLELGDSALYLCASSLGTGGSYNEQFFGPGTRLTVL.

The chain links TRBV2 to TRBJ2-1; tentatively, D is TRBD1 (5 bases). This CDR3 has 14 residues. The germline gives CDR1 SNHLY, CDR2 FYNNEI. The V gene lost 4 bases and the J gene lost 6 bases, with 13 bases spanning the gap. CDR3 residues: CASSALGGANEQFF. Here the CDR3 DNA reads TGTGCCAGCAGTGCTTTAGGTGGGGCCAATGAGCAGTTCTTC.

The chain recombines TRBV6-5 with TRBJ1-1, with a weak D call TRBD1 (5 bases). This CDR3 is 16 amino acids long. Per germline, CDR1 MNHEY and CDR2 SVGAGI. Trimming left V 2 bases short and J 5 bases short, with 18 bases between. The CDR3 DNA reads TGTGCCAGCAGTTACCGAAAGGGTCGGGGGAAAACTGAAGCTTTCTTT. It translates to CASSYRKGRGKTEAFF.

DNA of the CDR3: TGTGCTAGTGCTGCAGGGGGAAACACTGAAGCTTTCTTT. This translates into CASAAGGNTEAFF. The rearrangement links TRBV12-5 to TRBJ1-1, with 7 bases fitting TRBD1. There are 13 residues in the CDR3. CDR1 and CDR2 (germline): LGHNT, FRNRAP. Trimming at V came to 7 bases and at J to 2 bases, leaving 4 bases not matched to a gene.

The chain is built from TRBV5-4 and TRBJ2-1; D is perhaps TRBD1 (5 bases). The V gene's germline CDR1 is SGHNT and CDR2 YYREEE (reference sequence). Between the trimmed V and J ends, which lost 2 bases and 2 bases, there was a span of 11 bases. The CDR3 is 15 residues long. The CDR3, as DNA: TGTGCCAGCAGCTTAGGGGCCAGCCCCTACAATGAGCAGTTCTTC. Translated: CASSLGASPYNEQFF.

V usage is TRBV4-3 and J usage is TRBJ2-5, with TRBD1 matching over 7 bases. This CDR3 comprises 15 residues. Germline CDR1 and CDR2: LGHNA and YSLEER. The junction had 6 bases not matched to a gene; V was cut back by 1 base and J by 4 bases. The CDR3 reads CASSQGQGEGETQYF. The CDR3 bases are TGCGCCAGCAGCCAAGGGCAGGGGGAAGGAGAGACCCAGTACTTC.

The gene calls are TRBV4-1 and TRBJ2-2; D not certain. Deletions cut 3 bases from V and 6 bases from J, with 5 bases between. The germline V gene has CDR1 MGHRA and CDR2 YSYEKL. The CDR3 has 12 amino acids. The CDR3 spells CASSHRAGELFF. Here the CDR3 DNA reads TGCGCCAGCAGCCATCGAGCCGGGGAGCTGTTTTTT.

The chain uses TRBV24-1 and TRBJ2-5, with 7 nucleotides matching TRBD1. The CDR3 sequence is 17 residues long. The V gene's germline CDR1 is KGHDR and CDR2 SFDVKD. V gave up 2 bases and J gave up 2 bases; unmatched junction bases: 10. CDR3 amino acids: CATSDWGFGGQQETQYF. CDR3 sequence (DNA): TGTGCCACCAGTGATTGGGGGTTTGGGGGACAGCAAGAGACCCAGTACTTC.